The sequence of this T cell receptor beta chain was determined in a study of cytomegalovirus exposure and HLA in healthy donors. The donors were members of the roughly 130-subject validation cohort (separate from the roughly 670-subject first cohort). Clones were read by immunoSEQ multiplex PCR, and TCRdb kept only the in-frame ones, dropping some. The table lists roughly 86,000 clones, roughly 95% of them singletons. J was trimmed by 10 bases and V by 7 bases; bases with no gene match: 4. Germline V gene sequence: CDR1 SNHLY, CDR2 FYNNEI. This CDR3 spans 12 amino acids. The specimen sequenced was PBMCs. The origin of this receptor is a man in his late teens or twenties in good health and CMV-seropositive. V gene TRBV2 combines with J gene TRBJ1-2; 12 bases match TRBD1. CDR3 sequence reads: CASNPGQGAYTF. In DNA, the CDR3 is TGTGCCAGCAACCCGGGACAGGGGGCCTACACCTTC.